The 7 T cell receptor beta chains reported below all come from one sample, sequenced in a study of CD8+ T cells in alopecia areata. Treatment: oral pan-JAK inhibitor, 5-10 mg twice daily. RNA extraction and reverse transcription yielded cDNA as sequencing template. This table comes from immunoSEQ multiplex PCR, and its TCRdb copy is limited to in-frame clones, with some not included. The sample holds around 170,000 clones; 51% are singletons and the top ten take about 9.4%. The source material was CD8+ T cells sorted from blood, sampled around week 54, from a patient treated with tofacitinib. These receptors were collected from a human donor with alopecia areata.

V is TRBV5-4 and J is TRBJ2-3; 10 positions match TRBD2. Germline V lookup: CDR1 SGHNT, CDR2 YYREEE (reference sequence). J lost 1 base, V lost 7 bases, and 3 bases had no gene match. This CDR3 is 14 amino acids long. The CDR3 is CASSGLAGTDTQYF. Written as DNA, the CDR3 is TGTGCCAGCTCCGGACTAGCGGGCACAGATACGCAGTATTTT.

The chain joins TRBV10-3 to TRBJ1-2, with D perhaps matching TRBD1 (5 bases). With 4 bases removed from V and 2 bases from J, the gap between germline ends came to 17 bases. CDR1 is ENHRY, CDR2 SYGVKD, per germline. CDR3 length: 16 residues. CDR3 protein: CAISGDGVSGNYGYTF. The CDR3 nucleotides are TGTGCCATCAGTGGGGACGGGGTTTCAGGGAACTATGGCTACACCTTC.

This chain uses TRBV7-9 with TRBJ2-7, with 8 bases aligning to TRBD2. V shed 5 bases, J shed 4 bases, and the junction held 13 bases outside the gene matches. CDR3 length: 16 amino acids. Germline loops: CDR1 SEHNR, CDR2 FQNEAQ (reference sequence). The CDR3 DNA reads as TGTGCCAGCAGCGCCCTCCGAAGTAGCGGGGCGTACGAGCAGTACTTC. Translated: CASSALRSSGAYEQYF.

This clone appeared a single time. The CDR3 reads CASSQEPGQLYGYTF. The CDR3 DNA is TGCGCCAGCAGCCAAGAACCGGGACAGTTATATGGCTACACCTTC. The chain carries TRBV4-1 and TRBJ1-2; 7 nucleotides align to TRBD1. The CDR3 extends over 15 amino acids. The V segment lost 0 bases and the J segment 5 bases; nucleotides outside the gene matches: 6. Germline-derived CDR1 and CDR2 are MGHRA and YSYEKL.

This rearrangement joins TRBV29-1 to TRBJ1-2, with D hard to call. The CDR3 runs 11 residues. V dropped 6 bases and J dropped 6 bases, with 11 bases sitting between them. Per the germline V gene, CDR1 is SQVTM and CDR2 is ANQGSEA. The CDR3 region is CSVLRGHGYTF. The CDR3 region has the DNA TGCAGCGTCCTGCGAGGCCATGGCTACACCTTC.

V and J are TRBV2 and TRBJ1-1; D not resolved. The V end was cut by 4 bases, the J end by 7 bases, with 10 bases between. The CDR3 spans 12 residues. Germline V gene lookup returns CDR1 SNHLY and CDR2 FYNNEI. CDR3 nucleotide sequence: TGTGCCAGCAGTGTAGGTATTCATGAAGCTTTCTTT. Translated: CASSVGIHEAFF.

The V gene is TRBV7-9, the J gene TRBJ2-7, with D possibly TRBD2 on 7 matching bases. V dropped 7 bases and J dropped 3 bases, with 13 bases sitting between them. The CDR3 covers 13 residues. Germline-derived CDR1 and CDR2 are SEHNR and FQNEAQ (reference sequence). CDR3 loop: CASTRGANYEQYF. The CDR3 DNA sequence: TGTGCCAGCACCCGGGGGGCGAACTACGAGCAGTACTTC.